The entry that follows covers one T cell receptor (beta chain) sequence. The antigen is undetermined. The source of the sample is a study of cytomegalovirus exposure and HLA in healthy donors. The wider study: Roughly 89 million unique TCR sequences came from HLA-typed donors in an early release. Study-level results: The study labeled 150 or so TCR beta chains cytomegalovirus-associated. Segments of the TCR beta V type were, in most cases, productive about 90% or about 30% of the time in an earlier analysis.

CDR1 and CDR2 (germline): SGDLS, YYNGEE. V lost 3 bases to trimming and J lost 2 bases; unmatched junction nucleotides: 5. The CDR3 extends over 15 amino acids. The PCR ran on 60 Vbeta and 13 Jbeta primers. Clones were sequenced by immunoSEQ multiplex PCR, and TCRdb holds only the in-frame ones, with some missing. This table holds tens of thousands of clones. This receptor was identified in a female donor in good health and CMV-seropositive. Sequencing used PBMCs. V usage is TRBV9 and J usage is TRBJ2-7; 10 positions agree with TRBD1. CDR3 in DNA: TGTGCCAGCAGCGAGACAGGGGGCCTGACCTACGAGCAGTACTTC. This encodes CASSETGGLTYEQYF. Complete variable domain (other parts from reference TRBV9 and TRBJ2-7): DSGVTQTPKHLITATGQRVTLRCSPRSGDLSVYWYQQSLDQGLQFLIQYYNGEERAKGNILERFSAQQFPDLHSELNLSSLELGDSALYFCASSETGGLTYEQYFGPGTRLTVT.